This T cell receptor (beta chain) was sequenced for a study of blood T cell repertoires in COVID-19. This table comes from immunoSEQ multiplex PCR, and its TCRdb copy is limited to in-frame clones, with some not included. The sample lists approximately 300,000 clones; approximately 92% were seen once. This TCR derives from a woman in her thirties who had recovered from COVID-19. The sample comprised PBMCs or T cells enriched from blood (not recorded which).

CDR3 loop: CASSSPGNYGYTF. The CDR3 coding sequence is TGTGCCAGCAGCAGCCCGGGTAACTATGGCTACACCTTC. The chain employs TRBV7-8 and TRBJ1-2; D ambiguous. V was pared by 5 bases and J by 1 base, with 8 bases between. Per the germline V gene, CDR1 is SGHVS and CDR2 is FQNEAQ. The CDR3 is 13 residues long.